One sample yielded the 14 T cell receptor beta chains listed below, sequenced in a study of T cells in localized non-small cell lung cancer. Using immunoSEQ multiplex PCR, the repertoire was profiled, and TCRdb retains in-frame clones only, with some absent. The repertoire consists of 15,000 to 20,000 clones, with under 85% occurring once and the leading ten covering about 25%. This specimen was peripheral blood, taken before any cancer treatment. Receptor source: a female donor over 55 with stage I lung adenocarcinoma.

This rearrangement joins TRBV20-1 to TRBJ2-5; D uncertain. Trimming took off 8 bases at V and 5 bases at J, with 9 bases between the two ends. The CDR3 loop spans 10 amino acids. Germline V CDR1 and CDR2: DFQATT, SNEGSKA (reference sequence). This CDR3 reads CSWGWETQYF. The CDR3 DNA follows: TGCAGTTGGGGTTGGGAGACCCAGTACTTC.

The chain combines TRBV4-3 with TRBJ2-7; no firm D call. Trimming cost V 4 bases and J 4 bases, with 11 bases left between them. Looked up from germline, CDR1 is LGHNA and CDR2 is YSLEER. The CDR3 is 13 amino acids. This CDR3 reads CASSPDVRYEQYF. As DNA, the CDR3 is TGCGCCAGCAGCCCAGACGTCAGGTACGAGCAGTACTTC.

This clone was observed once. V and J are TRBV19 and TRBJ1-2; no reliable D call. Germline values: CDR1 LNHDA, CDR2 SQIVND (reference sequence). V lost 3 bases and J lost 4, with 6 bases in between. CDR3 size: 12 residues. The CDR3 sequence is CASSIRIYGYTF. The CDR3 nucleotides are TGTGCCAGTAGTATCCGGATCTATGGCTACACCTTC.

The rearrangement links TRBV30 to TRBJ2-3; D possibly corresponds to TRBD1 (5 bases). CDR3 length equals 16 residues. Germline CDR1 and CDR2: GTSNPN and SVGIG (reference sequence). The germline V and J ends were trimmed by 0 bases and 4 bases, with 17 bases remaining between them. The CDR3 protein is CAWSVGAGLRADTQYF. Written as DNA, the CDR3 is TGTGCCTGGAGTGTAGGGGCAGGCCTAAGGGCAGATACGCAGTATTTT.

This chain joins TRBV7-8 and TRBJ1-3; TRBD1 aligns across 8 bases. Trimming cost V 4 bases and J 3 bases; bases outside gene matches: 8. This CDR3 has 16 amino acids. CDR1 is SGHVS and CDR2 is FQNEAQ in the germline V gene. The CDR3 protein is CASSSTNRGFGNTIYF. As DNA, the CDR3 is TGTGCCAGCAGCTCAACTAACAGGGGGTTTGGAAACACCATATATTTT.

The chain recombines TRBV10-3 with TRBJ1-1; D possibly corresponds to TRBD1 (6 bases). Looked up from germline, CDR1 is ENHRY and CDR2 is SYGVKD. Trimming left V 7 bases short and J 4 bases short, with 19 bases between. This CDR3 has 15 residues. CDR3 nucleotide sequence: TGTGCCATCACCGGGACACGACTCCTGGCCACTGAAGCTTTCTTT. It encodes CAITGTRLLATEAFF.

The chain combines TRBV4-2 with TRBJ1-2; 9 bases align to TRBD1. Losses at the gene ends were 2 bases for V and 6 bases for J; bases not matched to a gene: 4. The germline V gene has CDR1 LGHNA and CDR2 YNFKEQ. The CDR3 has 14 amino acids. CDR3 residues: CASSQPGQGHGYTF. DNA of the CDR3: TGTGCCAGCAGCCAACCCGGACAGGGGCATGGCTACACCTTC.

The chain has TRBV6-1 and TRBJ2-2; perhaps TRBD1 as D (6 bases). Trimming took 1 base from V and 9 from J, leaving 15 bases between them. The CDR3 totals 15 residues. The germline CDR1 and CDR2 sequences are MNHNS and SASEGT. The DNA of the CDR3 is TGTGCCAGCAGTGAAGTGAGGACAGTTGCCCGGGAGCTGTTTTTT. Its translation: CASSEVRTVARELFF.

This sequence joins TRBV10-3 and TRBJ1-1; 9 bases are a match to TRBD1. CDR3 length equals 15 residues. Germline V gives CDR1 ENHRY, CDR2 SYGVKD. Germline trimming cut 4 bases from V and 4 bases from J; bases unmatched to any gene: 7. The CDR3 here is CAISGPDRGPTEAFF. Here the CDR3 DNA reads TGTGCCATCAGTGGGCCGGACAGGGGACCCACTGAAGCTTTCTTT.

V usage is TRBV19 and J usage is TRBJ1-5; D perhaps matches TRBD1 (6 bases). Trimming took off 7 bases at V and 3 bases at J, with 10 bases between the two ends. There are 13 residues in the CDR3. Germline values: CDR1 LNHDA, CDR2 SQIVND (reference sequence). CDR3 in amino acids: CASKQGFNQPQHF. The DNA for the CDR3 is TGTGCCAGTAAACAGGGTTTCAATCAGCCCCAGCATTTT.

This clone showed up just a few times. The rearrangement links TRBV30 to TRBJ1-2; D remains unclear. This CDR3 region has 11 residues. Germline loops: CDR1 GTSNPN, CDR2 SVGIG (reference sequence). V was shortened by 2 bases and J by 8 bases, with 9 bases between the two germline ends. Here the CDR3 DNA reads TGTGCCTGGAGTCCACCCGGAGGCTACACCTTC. Translation: CAWSPPGGYTF.

The chain employs TRBV6-1 and TRBJ2-1; TRBD1 or TRBD2 may be the D gene (5 bases each). The CDR3 has 15 residues. Germline V gene sequence: CDR1 MNHNS, CDR2 SASEGT. The V end lost 3 bases, the J end lost 5 bases, and 14 bases lay between the germline ends. CDR3 DNA: TGTGCCAGCAGTGACTCTCGGGGCCGAAACAATGAGCAGTTCTTC. Protein: CASSDSRGRNNEQFF.

The V call is TRBV5-1, the J call TRBJ2-7; 8 nucleotides agree with TRBD1. The length of the CDR3 is 14 residues. Germline CDR1 SGHRS, CDR2 YFSETQ. V trimming: 3 bases; J trimming: 1 base; junction bases outside the gene matches: 3. The CDR3: CASSWWTGSYEQYF. The CDR3 DNA sequence: TGCGCCAGCAGCTGGTGGACAGGGTCCTACGAGCAGTACTTC.

V and J are TRBV19 and TRBJ2-1; D is perhaps TRBD2 (5 bases). This CDR3 has 13 residues. Germline assignment: CDR1 LNHDA and CDR2 SQIVND (reference sequence). V was shortened by 10 bases and J by 6 bases, with 16 bases between the two germline ends. This chain's CDR3 is CATSPGNGNEQFF. The CDR3, as DNA: TGTGCCACCTCCCCGGGGAATGGCAATGAGCAGTTCTTC.